This T cell receptor (beta chain) was identified during a study of T cells in Graves' hyperthyroidism and ophthalmopathy. From germline, CDR1 is MNHNS and CDR2 SASEGT. The length of the CDR3 is 14 residues. Trimming cost V 5 bases and J 5 bases, with 16 bases left between them. Clinical symptoms, serum thyroxine and TRAb, thyroid ultrasound and orbital computed tomography were used for the diagnoses. From RNA transcripts, TCR beta CDR3 regions were amplified. Initially, a first-round RT-PCR of the TCR CDR3 employed the HTBI primer set. One entry per CDR3 protein results from TCRdb running MiXCR on the multiplex PCR reads. The sample has 450,000 to 600,000 distinct CDR3 sequences, about 20% seen once.

This clonotype was sampled from a man aged 40-55 years with Graves' ophthalmopathy. Sequenced material: blood. The rearrangement joins TRBV6-1 to TRBJ2-7; tentative D call: TRBD1 (5 bases). The DNA of the CDR3 is TGTGCCAGCAGTTATCCCAGGGTAGTTAACGAGCAGTACTTC. Amino acid sequence: CASSYPRVVNEQYF.